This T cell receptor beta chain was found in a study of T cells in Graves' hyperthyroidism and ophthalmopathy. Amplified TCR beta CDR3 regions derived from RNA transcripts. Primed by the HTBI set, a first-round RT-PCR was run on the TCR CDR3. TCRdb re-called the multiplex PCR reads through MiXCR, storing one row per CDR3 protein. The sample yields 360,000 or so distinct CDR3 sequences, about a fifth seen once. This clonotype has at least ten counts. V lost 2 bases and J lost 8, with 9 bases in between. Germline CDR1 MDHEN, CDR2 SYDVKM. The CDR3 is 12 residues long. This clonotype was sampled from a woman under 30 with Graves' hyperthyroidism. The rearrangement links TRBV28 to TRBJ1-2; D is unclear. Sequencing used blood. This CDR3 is CASSLRQAGYTF. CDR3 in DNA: TGTGCCAGCAGTTTACGGCAGGCCGGCTACACCTTC.